A single sample is the source of the 30 T cell receptor beta chains below, sequenced in a study of T-cell reconstitution after alpha-beta-depleted transplantation in children. Preparation of the TCRbeta library involved a method that used unique molecular identifiers. MiXCR, run by TCRdb on the PCR reads, gives a single entry per CDR3 protein. The sample consists of about 540,000 distinct CDR3 sequences, 18% of them appearing once. The source material was PBMCs from the stem cell graft donor, sampled from the stem cell graft. The origin of the receptors is a human donor who donated a stem cell graft to a child with acute lymphoblastic leukemia.

This clonotype was detected a few times. The rearrangement links TRBV7-3 to TRBJ2-3; the D is unclear. This CDR3 comprises 15 residues. The ends were cut back, 1 base at V and 0 bases at J, with 8 bases in the middle. Germline V gene lookup returns CDR1 SGHTA and CDR2 FQGTGA. In DNA form, the CDR3 reads TGTGCCAGCAGCTTAAACCCGATTAGCACAGATACGCAGTATTTT. Amino acid sequence: CASSLNPISTDTQYF.

This chain links TRBV4-1 with TRBJ2-7; TRBD1 or TRBD2 may be the D gene (5 bases each). The CDR3 consists of 15 residues. V was pared by 3 bases and J by 0 bases, with 12 bases between. The germline CDR1 and CDR2 sequences are MGHRA and YSYEKL. In nucleotides, the CDR3 is TGCGCCAGCAGCCATCCAGGGACGTTCTCCTACGAGCAGTACTTC. This translates into CASSHPGTFSYEQYF.

The chain recombines TRBV5-6 with TRBJ1-4, with D perhaps matching TRBD1 (6 bases). CDR1 and CDR2 (germline): SGHDT, YYEEEE. The CDR3 has 18 amino acids. V was clipped by 0 bases and J by 5 bases, with 20 bases between them. The CDR3 protein is CASSLAKGEGRINEKLFF. The CDR3 DNA is TGTGCCAGCAGCTTGGCCAAGGGGGAAGGCAGAATAAATGAAAAACTGTTTTTT.

The rearrangement links TRBV20-1 to TRBJ2-1, with D maybe TRBD2 (6 bases). The CDR3 is made up of 15 amino acids. CDR1 and CDR2 from the germline V gene are DFQATT and SNEGSKA (reference sequence). The V and J ends lost 0 bases and 7 bases respectively, with 16 bases between them. The CDR3 DNA reads TGCAGTGCTAGAGATTACCTAGCGCTTATAAATGAGCAGTTCTTC. Protein product: CSARDYLALINEQFF.

The rearrangement joins TRBV5-1 to TRBJ2-1; TRBD2 aligns across 9 bases. The CDR3 consists of 17 residues. Germline V gene lookup returns CDR1 SGHRS and CDR2 YFSETQ. V shed 5 bases, J shed 8 bases, and the junction held 17 bases outside the gene matches. The CDR3, as DNA: TGCGCCAGCAGGGACCCCGGGACTAGCCTCCTCGGGCATGAGCAGTTCTTC. Translating gives CASRDPGTSLLGHEQFF.

The gene calls are TRBV28 and TRBJ2-2; possible D gene TRBD1, 6 bases. Germline V CDR1 and CDR2: MDHEN, SYDVKM. The germline V and J ends were trimmed by 7 bases and 5 bases, with 17 bases remaining between them. The CDR3 runs 15 residues. The CDR3 sequence is CASTIDRRMTGELFF. In DNA form, the CDR3 reads TGTGCCAGCACTATAGACAGGCGAATGACCGGGGAGCTGTTTTTT. Looking up the rest from reference TRBV28 and TRBJ2-2 gives the full variable domain: DVKVTQSSRYLVKRTGEKVFLECVQDMDHENMFWYRQDPGLGLRLIYFSYDVKMKEKGDIPEGYSVSREKKERFSLILESASTNQTSMYLCASTIDRRMTGELFFGEGSRLTVL.

This clonotype was counted between two and nine times. V usage is TRBV7-9 and J usage is TRBJ2-7, with 7 bases lining up with TRBD2. The V gene's germline CDR1 is SEHNR and CDR2 FQNEAQ (reference sequence). Trimming removed 6 bases from V and 4 bases from J; junction bases left unmatched: 9. This CDR3 contains 14 residues. The chain's CDR3 is CASSKRLAEYEQYF. In nucleotides, the CDR3 is TGTGCCAGCAGTAAACGCCTAGCGGAGTACGAGCAGTACTTC. The full variable domain, its missing parts supplied by reference TRBV7-9 and TRBJ2-7, is DTGVSQNPRHKITKRGQNVTFRCDPISEHNRLYWYRQTLGQGPEFLTYFQNEAQLEKSRLLSDRFSAERPKGSFSTLEIQRTEQGDSAMYLCASSKRLAEYEQYFGPGTRLTVT.

This clonotype was observed a handful of times. The V and J genes are TRBV20-1 and TRBJ2-2; no definite D call. The CDR3 loop spans 14 amino acids. Trimming took off 4 bases at V and 1 base at J, with 10 bases between the two ends. Per the germline V gene, CDR1 is DFQATT and CDR2 is SNEGSKA (reference sequence). CDR3 region: CSATFDRNTGELFF. The CDR3 bases are TGCAGTGCTACATTCGACCGGAACACCGGGGAGCTGTTTTTT.

The gene calls are TRBV4-1 and TRBJ1-2; TRBD1 might be the D (5 bases). V shed 0 bases and J shed 4 bases, with 12 bases lying between them. This CDR3 has 15 residues. CDR1 and CDR2 (germline): MGHRA, YSYEKL. The chain's CDR3 is CASSQDKGRGYGYTF. The CDR3 nucleotides are TGCGCCAGCAGCCAAGATAAGGGGCGTGGCTATGGCTACACCTTC.

This clonotype was observed at least ten times. The J gene is TRBJ1-1, the V gene TRBV12-3 or TRBV12-4; D unresolved. V was clipped by 3 bases and J by 3 bases, with 5 bases between them. The CDR3 sequence is 12 residues long. The CDR3 is CASSLDDTEAFF. DNA of the CDR3: TGTGCCAGCAGTTTGGACGACACTGAAGCTTTCTTT.

V gene TRBV24-1 combines with J gene TRBJ2-1; no definite D call. Trimming pared 3 bases from V and 5 bases from J, leaving 1 base between. Per germline, CDR1 KGHDR and CDR2 SFDVKD. The CDR3 is made up of 11 amino acids. The CDR3 region is CATSDDNEQFF. In DNA form, the CDR3 reads TGTGCCACCAGTGATGACAATGAGCAGTTCTTC.

This chain links TRBV5-1 with TRBJ1-5; TRBD1 matches 10 bases. This CDR3 is built from 16 residues. From germline, CDR1 is SGHRS and CDR2 YFSETQ. The ends lost 2 bases at V and 7 bases at J; junction bases unmatched: 9. CDR3 region: CASSLGTGQGTQPQHF. The CDR3 DNA follows: TGCGCCAGCAGCTTAGGGACGGGACAGGGGACCCAGCCCCAGCATTTT.

CDR3 nucleotides: TGCGCCAGCAGCTTGGATAGGGTAGCGGGAGGGCCGGCGCAGTTCTTC. Its translation is CASSLDRVAGGPAQFF. The chain uses TRBV5-1 and TRBJ2-1; 11 bases match TRBD2. J gave up 12 bases and V 0 bases, and 11 bases lay outside the gene matches. The CDR3 loop spans 16 amino acids. Germline loops: CDR1 SGHRS, CDR2 YFSETQ.

This chain connects TRBV10-3 to TRBJ2-7; D gene uncertain. The CDR3 contains 13 residues. V lost 6 bases and J lost 6, with 15 bases in between. The germline gives CDR1 ENHRY, CDR2 SYGVKD. In nucleotides, the CDR3 is TGTGCCATCAGCTACGGTCGTACGGGCGAGCAGTACTTC. Its protein product is CAISYGRTGEQYF.

This clonotype was recorded a few times. The chain carries TRBV7-3 and TRBJ2-5, with D possibly matching TRBD1 (6 bases). This CDR3 has 15 amino acids. Trimming took off 3 bases at V and 1 base at J, with 12 bases between the two ends. Per the germline V gene, CDR1 is SGHTA and CDR2 is FQGTGA. The CDR3 nucleotides are TGTGCCAGCAGCTTTGGACAGCCTGGCCAAGAGACCCAGTACTTC. Protein: CASSFGQPGQETQYF. Full variable domain (rest looked up from reference TRBV7-3 and TRBJ2-5): GAGVSQTPSNKVTEKGKYVELRCDPISGHTALYWYRQSLGQGPEFLIYFQGTGAADDSGLPNDRFFAVRPEGSVSTLKIQRTERGDSAVYLCASSFGQPGQETQYFGPGTRLLVL.

In its sample, this clonotype was seen a few times. In DNA, the CDR3 is TGTGCCAGCAGCTCACTAATGGGCTACGAGCAGTACTTC. Translation: CASSSLMGYEQYF. This chain connects TRBV11-2 to TRBJ2-7; D is unclear. The V gene lost 4 bases and the J gene lost 3 bases, with 10 bases spanning the gap. The CDR3 runs to 13 residues. The germline gives CDR1 SGHAT, CDR2 FQNNGV.

V gene TRBV19 combines with J gene TRBJ2-7, with a weak D call TRBD1 (6 bases). Germline V gene sequence: CDR1 LNHDA, CDR2 SQIVND (reference sequence). This CDR3 has 13 amino acids. Trimming took off 1 base at V and 3 bases at J, with 7 bases between the two ends. CDR3 residues: CASSIARGYEQYF. The CDR3 region has the DNA TGTGCCAGTAGTATAGCCAGGGGCTACGAGCAGTACTTC.

This clonotype appeared a few times. V is TRBV14 and J is TRBJ2-2, with a weak D call TRBD2 (5 bases). The CDR3 spans 15 residues. The V gene lost 3 bases and the J gene lost 5 bases, with 13 bases spanning the gap. Germline values: CDR1 SGHDN, CDR2 FVKESK. CDR3 DNA sequence: TGTGCCAGCAGCCATCATCCCGGGGATACCGGGGAGCTGTTTTTT. Encoded protein: CASSHHPGDTGELFF.

The rearrangement links TRBV5-1 to TRBJ2-1; possible D gene TRBD2, 5 bases. V dropped 3 bases and J dropped 7 bases, with 17 bases sitting between them. The CDR3 runs to 15 residues. From germline, CDR1 is SGHRS and CDR2 YFSETQ. This CDR3 is CASSSSLDRRNEQFF. Written as DNA, the CDR3 is TGCGCCAGCAGCTCGAGTCTAGACCGGAGGAATGAGCAGTTCTTC. Supplemented by reference TRBV5-1 and TRBJ2-1, the full variable domain reads KAGVTQTPRYLIKTRGQQVTLSCSPISGHRSVSWYQQTPGQGLQFLFEYFSETQRNKGNFPGRFSGRQFSNSRSEMNVSTLELGDSALYLCASSSSLDRRNEQFFGPGTRLTVL.

The chain joins TRBV4-1 to TRBJ1-1, with D hard to call. Between the trimmed V and J ends, which lost 1 base and 3 bases, there was a span of 12 bases. The germline V gene encodes CDR1 MGHRA and CDR2 YSYEKL. The length of the CDR3 is 15 residues. The CDR3 reads CASSQGHTMDTEAFF. The CDR3 DNA sequence: TGCGCCAGCAGCCAAGGGCATACGATGGACACTGAAGCTTTCTTT.

This clonotype was recorded a few times. Here the CDR3 reads CASSLRLGGYSNQPQHF. The DNA for the CDR3 is TGTGCCAGCAGCTTGAGACTCGGTGGTTATAGCAATCAGCCCCAGCATTTT. The V and J genes are TRBV7-6 and TRBJ1-5; D not certain. Trimming took 3 bases from V and 0 from J, leaving 15 bases between them. Per germline, CDR1 SGHVS and CDR2 FNYEAQ. The CDR3 runs 17 residues.

The rearrangement joins TRBV4-1 to TRBJ2-2, with 13 bases that match TRBD2. The germline V gene encodes CDR1 MGHRA and CDR2 YSYEKL. This CDR3 comprises 18 residues. The V and J ends lost 3 bases and 4 bases, in that order; junction bases with no gene match: 8. As DNA, the CDR3 is TGCGCCAGCAGCCATGAGGGGGGACTAGCGGGACCCACCGGGGAGCTGTTTTTT. Amino acid sequence: CASSHEGGLAGPTGELFF.

This clonotype showed up just a few times. The chain couples TRBV5-1 to TRBJ2-3; D call uncertain. V was clipped by 6 bases and J by 2 bases, with 10 bases between them. This CDR3 spans 13 amino acids. Germline V gives CDR1 SGHRS, CDR2 YFSETQ. CDR3 region: CASKGPDTDTQYF. CDR3 nucleotide sequence: TGCGCCAGCAAGGGTCCCGACACAGATACGCAGTATTTT.

A few counts support this clonotype. The V gene is TRBV27, the J gene TRBJ2-7; 8 nucleotides match TRBD1. This CDR3 comprises 16 residues. V trimming: 5 bases; J trimming: 3 bases; junction bases outside the gene matches: 12. Germline CDR1 and CDR2: MNHEY and SMNVEV (reference sequence). The CDR3 nucleotides are TGTGCCAGCAGTCCGCGACAGGGGCCAGCCCTCTACGAGCAGTACTTC. The encoded protein is CASSPRQGPALYEQYF.

The V call is TRBV12-3 or TRBV12-4, the J call TRBJ1-1; 7 bases are a match to TRBD1. V lost 5 bases to trimming and J lost 1 base; unmatched junction nucleotides: 4. The CDR3 spans 14 residues. CDR3 nucleotide sequence: TGTGCCAGCAGTCAGGGGGTGAGGAACACTGAAGCTTTCTTT. Protein: CASSQGVRNTEAFF.

The rearrangement joins TRBV7-3 to TRBJ2-5; 10 bases map to TRBD2. CDR3 length equals 18 residues. The V gene's germline CDR1 is SGHTA and CDR2 FQGTGA. V dropped 2 bases and J dropped 4; count of bases not matched to a gene: 13. This CDR3 is CASSLSVAASGSVETQYF. CDR3 nucleotide sequence: TGTGCCAGCAGCTTATCGGTGGCGGCTAGCGGGAGTGTAGAGACCCAGTACTTC.

This clonotype was detected a few times. The gene calls are TRBV4-2 and TRBJ1-2, with TRBD1 as a possible D gene (6 bases). V was trimmed by 1 base and J by 6 bases, leaving 21 bases between them. The CDR3 contains 17 residues. Germline V gene lookup returns CDR1 LGHNA and CDR2 YNFKEQ. This chain's CDR3 is CASSQVPTGQRGHGYTF. CDR3 bases: TGTGCCAGCAGCCAAGTCCCCACGGGACAACGAGGGCATGGCTACACCTTC.

This clonotype was detected a few times. V is TRBV20-1 and J is TRBJ2-5; D may be TRBD1 (5 bases). CDR1 and CDR2 from the germline V gene are DFQATT and SNEGSKA (reference sequence). CDR3 length: 14 amino acids. V was trimmed by 6 bases and J by 4 bases, leaving 18 bases between them. CDR3 in amino acids: CSALPDSIGETQYF. The CDR3 DNA sequence: TGCAGTGCCCTCCCAGACAGCATCGGAGAGACCCAGTACTTC.

The V gene is TRBV19, the J gene TRBJ1-1; D not certain. Trimming took 3 bases from V and 1 from J, leaving 9 bases between them. This CDR3 is 14 amino acids long. Germline V gene lookup returns CDR1 LNHDA and CDR2 SQIVND (reference sequence). The CDR3 region has the DNA TGTGCCAGTAGTATGGATTACCGGAACACTGAAGCTTTCTTT. It encodes CASSMDYRNTEAFF.

A few counts support this clonotype. The chain employs TRBV7-7 and TRBJ2-1; a weak D match, TRBD2 (6 bases). The germline gives CDR1 SSHAT, CDR2 FNYEAQ (reference sequence). The CDR3 runs to 13 residues. The V end lost 5 bases, the J end lost 7 bases, and 12 bases lay between the germline ends. CDR3 nucleotides: TGTGCCAGCAGCCCGGGGGTTCTGAATGAGCAGTTCTTC. The encoded protein is CASSPGVLNEQFF.